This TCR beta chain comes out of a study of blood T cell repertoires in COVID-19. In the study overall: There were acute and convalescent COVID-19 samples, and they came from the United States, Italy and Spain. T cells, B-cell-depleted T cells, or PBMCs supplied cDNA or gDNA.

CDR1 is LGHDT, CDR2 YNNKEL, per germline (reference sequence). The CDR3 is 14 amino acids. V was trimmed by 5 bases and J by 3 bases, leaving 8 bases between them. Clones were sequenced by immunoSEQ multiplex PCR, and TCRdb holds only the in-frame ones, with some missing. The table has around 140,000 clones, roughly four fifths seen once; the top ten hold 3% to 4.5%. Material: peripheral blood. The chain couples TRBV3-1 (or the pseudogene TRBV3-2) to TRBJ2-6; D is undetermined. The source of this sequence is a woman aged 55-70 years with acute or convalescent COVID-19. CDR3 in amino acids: CASSAPYGANVLTF. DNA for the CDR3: TGTGCCAGCAGCGCCCCCTATGGGGCCAACGTCCTGACTTTC.